This T cell receptor (beta chain) was recorded in a study of CD8+ T cells in alopecia areata. About the study: Those patients who were treated received oral tofacitinib, which was given at 5 to 10 mg twice daily for moderate-to-severe alopecia areata. Tofacitinib continued for 6 to 18 months and was then withheld for 6 months. Study results and caveats: Greater clonality was observed in lesional scalp samples, especially alopecia totalis/universalis, versus normal scalp.

Extracted RNA was reverse transcribed, and the resulting cDNA served as sequencing template. Profiling relied on immunoSEQ multiplex PCR, and the TCRdb table lists in-frame clones only, not all of them. The data show tens of thousands of clones, with about half seen just once and roughly 15% held by the top ten. Germline CDR1 is MNHEY and CDR2 is SMNVEV (reference sequence). This CDR3 is 16 amino acids long. V was shortened by 4 bases and J by 4 bases, with 20 bases between the two germline ends. On this clone itself: Its cognate antigen is unknown.

Patients with alopecia areata provided lesional scalp punch biopsies as well as peripheral blood. This TCR came from a human donor with alopecia areata. This chain links TRBV27 with TRBJ2-7, with D maybe TRBD2 (6 bases). The starting material was CD8+ T cells sorted from blood, obtained at week 0. The CDR3 region is CASSSPEGTKWYEQYF. In nucleotides, the CDR3 is TGTGCCAGCAGTTCGCCGGAGGGCACGAAATGGTACGAGCAGTACTTC.